The clone carrying this TCR beta chain is a singleton in its sample. A read error may produce the germline difference seen at one junction end. The data were taken from a study of CD8+ T cells in alopecia areata. The overall study: Twice a day, 5 to 10 mg of oral tofacitinib was administered to treated patients.

Extracted from the samples, RNA was reverse transcribed into cDNA to serve as the sequencing template. Libraries were prepared by immunoSEQ multiplex PCR; TCRdb keeps only in-frame clonotypes and omits some of them. The repertoire consists of some 200,000 clones, with 50% to 60% occurring once and the leading ten covering less than 4%. Treatment described: oral pan-JAK inhibitor, 5-10 mg twice daily. PBMCs, the starting material, were the source of sorted CD4+ and CD8+ T cells. Germline CDR1 is GTSNPN and CDR2 is SVGIG (reference sequence). This CDR3 region has 11 residues. This chain links TRBV30 with TRBJ2-1; possible D gene TRBD2, 6 bases. The source of this sequence is a human donor with alopecia areata. Sequencing used CD4+ T cells sorted from blood, obtained at week 4, from a patient treated with tofacitinib. The CDR3 protein is CAWSVLGTRIF. CDR3 DNA: TGTGCCTGGAGTGTACTTGGGACTCGAATCTTC.